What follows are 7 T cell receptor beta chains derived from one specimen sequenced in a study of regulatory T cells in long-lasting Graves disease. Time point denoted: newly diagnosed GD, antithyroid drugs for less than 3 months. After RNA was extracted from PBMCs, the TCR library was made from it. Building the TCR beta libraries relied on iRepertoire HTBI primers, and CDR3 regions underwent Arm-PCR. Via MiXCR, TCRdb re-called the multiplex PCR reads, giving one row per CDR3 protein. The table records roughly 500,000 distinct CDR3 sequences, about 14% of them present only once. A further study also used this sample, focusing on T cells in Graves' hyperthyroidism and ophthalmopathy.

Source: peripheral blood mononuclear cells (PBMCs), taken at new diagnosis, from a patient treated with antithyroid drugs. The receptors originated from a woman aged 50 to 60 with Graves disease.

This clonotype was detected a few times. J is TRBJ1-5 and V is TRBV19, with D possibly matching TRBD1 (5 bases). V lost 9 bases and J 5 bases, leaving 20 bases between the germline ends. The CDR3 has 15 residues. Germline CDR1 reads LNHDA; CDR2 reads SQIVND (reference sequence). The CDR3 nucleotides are TGTGCCAGCTCTTTCGAGGGTGGGGGGGATCAGCCCCAGCATTTT. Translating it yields CASSFEGGGDQPQHF.

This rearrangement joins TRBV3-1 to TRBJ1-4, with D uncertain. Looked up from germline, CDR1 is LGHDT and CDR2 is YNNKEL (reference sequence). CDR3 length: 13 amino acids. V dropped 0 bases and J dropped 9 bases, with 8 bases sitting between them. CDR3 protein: CASSQERVQKLFF. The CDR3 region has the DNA TGTGCCAGCAGCCAAGAACGGGTTCAAAAACTGTTTTTT.

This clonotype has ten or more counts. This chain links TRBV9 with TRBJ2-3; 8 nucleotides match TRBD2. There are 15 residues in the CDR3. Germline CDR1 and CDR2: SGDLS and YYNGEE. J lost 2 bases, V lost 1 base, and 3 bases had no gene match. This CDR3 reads CASSVTSGFTDTQYF. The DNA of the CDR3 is TGTGCCAGCAGCGTAACTAGCGGATTCACAGATACGCAGTATTTT.

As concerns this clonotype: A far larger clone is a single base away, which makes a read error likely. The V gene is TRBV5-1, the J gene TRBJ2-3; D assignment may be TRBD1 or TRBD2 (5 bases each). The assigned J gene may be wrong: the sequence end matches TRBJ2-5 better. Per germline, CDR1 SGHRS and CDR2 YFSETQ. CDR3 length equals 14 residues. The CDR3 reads CASSLGGQGEIQYF. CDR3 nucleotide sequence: TGCGCCAGCAGCTTGGGAGGGCAGGGAGAGATCCAGTACTTC.

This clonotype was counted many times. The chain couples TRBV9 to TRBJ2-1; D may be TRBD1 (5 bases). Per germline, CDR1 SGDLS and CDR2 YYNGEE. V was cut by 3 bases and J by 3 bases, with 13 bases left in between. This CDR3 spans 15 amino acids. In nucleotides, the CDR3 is TGTGCCAGCAGCGCAGGGCTCCCCAACTACAATGAGCAGTTCTTC. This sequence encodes CASSAGLPNYNEQFF.

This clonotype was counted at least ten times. Here the CDR3 DNA reads TGTGCCAGCAGGATAGATACGCAGTATTTT. The encoded protein is CASRIDTQYF. The genes are TRBV2 and TRBJ2-3; D not certain. Germline V gives CDR1 SNHLY, CDR2 FYNNEI. The CDR3 is 10 residues long. Trimming took off 6 bases at V and 5 bases at J, with 3 bases between the two ends.

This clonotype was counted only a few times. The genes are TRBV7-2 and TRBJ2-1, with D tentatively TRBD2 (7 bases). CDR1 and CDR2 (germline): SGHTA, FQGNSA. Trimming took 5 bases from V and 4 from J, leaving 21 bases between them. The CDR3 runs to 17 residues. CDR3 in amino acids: CASSAAGEGHSYNEQFF. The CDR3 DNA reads TGTGCCAGCAGCGCGGCGGGGGAGGGACATTCTTACAATGAGCAGTTCTTC.